The next 6 T cell receptor beta chains were all read from a single sample in a study of blood T cell repertoires in COVID-19. Profiled with immunoSEQ multiplex PCR; TCRdb holds only in-frame clones, not every one. The sample lists about 180,000 clones; around 86% were seen once. The specimen sequenced was peripheral blood. The receptors originated from a woman in her thirties with active or convalescent COVID-19.

This chain connects TRBV5-1 to TRBJ1-6; D ambiguous. The V gene's germline CDR1 is SGHRS and CDR2 YFSETQ. V lost 4 bases to trimming and J lost 2 bases, with 16 bases between them. The CDR3 spans 17 residues. The CDR3 DNA reads as TGCGCCAGCAGCCCGCAGGCTGGGTTAGCCTATAATTCACCCCTCCACTTT. This translates into CASSPQAGLAYNSPLHF.

This chain connects TRBV3-1 (or the pseudogene TRBV3-2) to TRBJ2-3; D not resolved. The germline gives CDR1 LGHDT, CDR2 YNNKEL (reference sequence). Trimming removed 1 base from V and 2 bases from J, with 7 bases in between. This CDR3 has 14 amino acids. The CDR3, as DNA: TGTGCCAGCAGCCAAGGTTCGTCCACAGATACGCAGTATTTT. As protein: CASSQGSSTDTQYF.

This clone was seen just once. The chain recombines TRBV3-1 (or the pseudogene TRBV3-2) with TRBJ2-1, with TRBD2 matching over 7 bases. CDR3 length: 14 residues. Trimming at V came to 4 bases and at J to 5 bases, leaving 5 bases not matched to a gene. In germline, CDR1 is LGHDT, CDR2 YNNKEL (reference sequence). CDR3 DNA: TGTGCCAGCAGCCCGTATAGCGGGCACAATGAGCAGTTCTTC. It specifies CASSPYSGHNEQFF.

V and J are TRBV19 and TRBJ1-1; tentative D call: TRBD1 (5 bases). The CDR3 loop spans 13 amino acids. Germline lookup yields CDR1 LNHDA and CDR2 SQIVND (reference sequence). Deletions cut 1 base from V and 7 bases from J, with 10 bases between. Here the CDR3 reads CASSIAAGHEAFF. DNA for the CDR3: TGTGCCAGTAGTATAGCGGCGGGGCATGAAGCTTTCTTT.

This chain uses TRBV27 with TRBJ2-3; TRBD2 agrees at 9 bases. This CDR3 contains 15 residues. With V trimmed by 8 bases and J by 3 bases, 9 bases remained unmatched. CDR1 and CDR2 from the germline V gene are MNHEY and SMNVEV (reference sequence). For the CDR3, the DNA is TGTGCCAGCCTGATACGCGGGAGGGGTACAGATACGCAGTATTTT. Translation gives CASLIRGRGTDTQYF.

The chain uses TRBV24-1 and TRBJ1-2; 7 nucleotides agree with TRBD1. Germline V gene lookup returns CDR1 KGHDR and CDR2 SFDVKD. With V trimmed by 2 bases and J by 5 bases, 10 bases remained unmatched. This CDR3 has 16 residues. In nucleotides, the CDR3 is TGTGCCACCAGTGATTCACTCAAGACAGGGTGGTATGGCTACACCTTC. Protein: CATSDSLKTGWYGYTF.